Shown below are 26 T cell receptor beta chains from a single sample sequenced in a study of naive and memory T cell subsets. Both TRBC1 and TRBC2 were covered by a beta constant-region primer of two equimolar oligonucleotides. TCRdb re-called the UMI-ligation and nested PCR reads through MiXCR, storing one row per CDR3 protein. The repertoire holds over 75,000 distinct CDR3 sequences, with 10% to 15% as singletons. Specimen: central memory CD4+ T cells from blood. The receptor source for this set is a human donor in good health.

The chain employs TRBV18 and TRBJ2-1, with D perhaps TRBD1 (5 bases). The CDR3 loop spans 15 amino acids. The V gene's germline CDR1 is KGHSH and CDR2 LQKENI. V lost 4 bases, J lost 0 bases, and 10 bases lay in between. CDR3 in DNA: TGTGCCAGCTCACTTAGACAGAGCTCCTACAATGAGCAGTTCTTC. Its protein is CASSLRQSSYNEQFF.

The rearrangement links TRBV4-1 to TRBJ2-7, with 9 nucleotides matching TRBD1. The germline gives CDR1 MGHRA, CDR2 YSYEKL. The V gene end was trimmed by 1 base and the J gene end by 4 bases; junction bases not matched to a gene: 11. The CDR3 sequence is 17 residues long. The CDR3 sequence: CASSQGPTGTGLYEQYF. The CDR3 bases are TGCGCCAGCAGCCAAGGACCCACCGGGACAGGGCTTTACGAGCAGTACTTC.

This chain connects TRBV14 to TRBJ2-7; TRBD2 aligns across 11 bases. Trimming cost V 6 bases and J 3 bases; bases outside gene matches: 7. The length of the CDR3 is 15 residues. From germline, CDR1 is SGHDN and CDR2 FVKESK. CDR3 residues: CASSSTSGGHYEQYF. In nucleotides, the CDR3 is TGTGCCAGCAGTAGTACTAGCGGGGGACACTACGAGCAGTACTTC.

This clonotype was seen at least ten times. V usage is TRBV4-2 and J usage is TRBJ1-1; D may be TRBD1 (6 bases). The CDR3 sequence is 14 residues long. Germline CDR1 is LGHNA and CDR2 is YNFKEQ. Trimming removed 5 bases at V and 7 bases at J, with 17 bases between. The CDR3 reads CASSADSVLNEAFF. The CDR3 nucleotides are TGTGCCAGCAGCGCGGACAGTGTGTTAAATGAAGCTTTCTTT.

V and J are TRBV29-1 and TRBJ1-3, with D possibly TRBD1 on 5 matching bases. The CDR3 is 15 amino acids. Germline CDR1 reads SQVTM; CDR2 reads ANQGSEA. V lost 0 bases, J lost 5 bases, and 14 bases lay in between. CDR3 in amino acids: CSVEDWGDGRNTIYF. The CDR3 region has the DNA TGCAGCGTTGAAGACTGGGGGGATGGAAGAAACACCATATATTTT.

The sample holds a few counts of this clonotype. The chain has TRBV7-2 and TRBJ1-5; the D gene is possibly TRBD1 (5 bases). V shed 5 bases and J shed 8 bases, with 16 bases lying between them. Germline CDR1 is SGHTA and CDR2 is FQGNSA. This CDR3 comprises 14 residues. The CDR3 nucleotides are TGTGCCAGCAGCCCAAACGGGGGGAGGGAGCCCCAGCATTTT. Encoded protein: CASSPNGGREPQHF.

The rearrangement links TRBV28 to TRBJ1-4; D unclear. This CDR3 has 14 residues. Trimming stripped 4 bases from V and 4 bases from J, with 10 bases between. Germline V gives CDR1 MDHEN, CDR2 SYDVKM. The CDR3 protein is CASSSRPHNEKLFF. In DNA form, the CDR3 reads TGTGCCAGCAGTTCCCGCCCGCATAATGAAAAACTGTTTTTT.

This clonotype was seen only a few times. Here the CDR3 reads CASSLDHSGANVLTF. The CDR3 DNA follows: TGTGCCAGCAGCTTAGATCACTCTGGGGCCAACGTCCTGACTTTC. This sequence joins TRBV11-2 and TRBJ2-6; D call uncertain. Germline V gene sequence: CDR1 SGHAT, CDR2 FQNNGV. V was pared by 0 bases and J by 0 bases, with 3 bases between. The CDR3 totals 15 residues. Using reference TRBV11-2 and TRBJ2-6 for the parts outside the CDR3, the full variable domain is EAGVAQSPRYKIIEKRQSVAFWCNPISGHATLYWYQQILGQGPKLLIQFQNNGVVDDSQLPKDRFSAERLKGVDSTLKIQPAKLEDSAVYLCASSLDHSGANVLTFGAGSRLTVL.

This clonotype has ten or more counts. This chain connects TRBV2 to TRBJ2-5, with TRBD1 matching over 7 bases. This CDR3 is 14 amino acids long. Germline V lookup: CDR1 SNHLY, CDR2 FYNNEI. The ends lost 7 bases at V and 4 bases at J; junction bases unmatched: 9. This CDR3 is CASTAGGVGETQYF. For the CDR3, the DNA is TGTGCCAGCACAGCAGGGGGTGTAGGAGAGACCCAGTACTTC.

This chain links TRBV10-3 with TRBJ1-2, with D possibly TRBD1 on 5 matching bases. CDR1 is ENHRY, CDR2 SYGVKD, per germline. The V gene lost 4 bases and the J gene lost 2 bases, with 11 bases spanning the gap. The CDR3 covers 14 residues. In DNA form, the CDR3 reads TGTGCCATCAGTGGTGGCAGGGCAAACTATGGCTACACCTTC. The encoded protein is CAISGGRANYGYTF.

This clonotype has a count of ten or more. The chain links TRBV7-7 to TRBJ2-2; TRBD2 matches at 8 bases. After removal of 4 bases from V and 7 bases from J, the junction contained 5 bases not matched to a gene. The germline gives CDR1 SSHAT, CDR2 FNYEAQ (reference sequence). This CDR3 region has 14 residues. This CDR3 reads CASSSGLASGELFF. CDR3 nucleotides: TGTGCCAGCAGCTCAGGACTAGCAAGCGGGGAGCTGTTTTTT. The entire variable domain, with the rest obtained from reference TRBV7-7 and TRBJ2-2, is as follows: GAGVSQSPRYKVTKRGQDVTLRCDPISSHATLYWYQQALGQGPEFLTYFNYEAQPDKSGLPSDRFSAERPEGSISTLTIQRTEQRDSAMYRCASSSGLASGELFFGEGSRLTVL.

In its sample, this clonotype was seen a few times. The chain is built from TRBV10-3 and TRBJ2-3; a possible D gene is TRBD1 (5 bases). Germline-derived CDR1 and CDR2 are ENHRY and SYGVKD. This CDR3 contains 15 residues. The V end lost 4 bases, the J end lost 3 bases, and 14 bases lay between the germline ends. The chain's CDR3 is CAISGDQGSTDTQYF. CDR3 bases: TGTGCCATCAGTGGAGATCAGGGATCGACAGATACGCAGTATTTT.

This clonotype was seen only a few times. The V and J genes are TRBV7-3 and TRBJ2-1, with 8 positions matching TRBD2. CDR1 and CDR2 (germline): SGHTA, FQGTGA. The CDR3 spans 15 residues. J lost 2 bases, V lost 2 bases, and 2 bases had no gene match. CDR3 loop: CASSLLAGTYNEQFF. CDR3 DNA: TGTGCCAGCAGCTTACTAGCGGGCACCTACAATGAGCAGTTCTTC.

This clonotype has just a few counts. The chain joins TRBV20-1 to TRBJ2-1, with 8 bases aligning to TRBD2. Germline V gene sequence: CDR1 DFQATT, CDR2 SNEGSKA (reference sequence). CDR3 length: 15 amino acids. V lost 5 bases and J lost 5; bases outside the gene matches: 11. The CDR3 reads CSAGPATSVNNEQFF. CDR3 in DNA: TGCAGTGCTGGCCCCGCGACTAGCGTAAACAATGAGCAGTTCTTC.

The J gene is TRBJ1-2, the V gene TRBV6-1; 8 bases align to TRBD1. CDR1 and CDR2 from the germline V gene are MNHNS and SASEGT. This CDR3 spans 16 amino acids. The trim removed 8 bases at V and 0 bases at J, leaving 11 bases unmatched. The CDR3 region has the DNA TGTGCCAGCGGGCGGAGACAGGGGTTAGCTAACTATGGCTACACCTTC. It translates to CASGRRQGLANYGYTF.

This clonotype was observed many times. The chain is built from TRBV4-3 and TRBJ2-7; 7 nucleotides line up with TRBD2. CDR3 length equals 15 residues. Germline lookup yields CDR1 LGHNA and CDR2 YSLEER. V lost 4 bases, J lost 4 bases, and 10 bases stayed unmatched. CDR3: CASSRTGRGEYEQYF. For the CDR3, the DNA is TGCGCCAGCAGCCGGACCGGACGGGGGGAGTACGAGCAGTACTTC.

This clonotype has ten or more counts. This chain joins TRBV20-1 and TRBJ2-1; 8 nucleotides line up with TRBD2. Trimming took 0 bases from V and 3 from J; bases not matched to a gene: 10. Per germline, CDR1 DFQATT and CDR2 SNEGSKA (reference sequence). CDR3 size: 17 residues. Here the CDR3 reads CSARENTASGLYNEQFF. CDR3 nucleotides: TGCAGTGCTAGAGAAAATACGGCTAGCGGGCTCTACAATGAGCAGTTCTTC.

In this sample, this clonotype turned up a few times. This sequence joins TRBV20-1 and TRBJ2-3; D remains unclear. This CDR3 is built from 14 residues. Germline V gene data show CDR1 as DFQATT and CDR2 as SNEGSKA (reference sequence). The V gene lost 0 bases and the J gene lost 2 bases, with 9 bases spanning the gap. CDR3 nucleotides: TGCAGTGCTAGAGACAGAACCGTCACAGATACGCAGTATTTT. Encoded protein: CSARDRTVTDTQYF.

This clonotype has a count of ten or more. This rearrangement joins TRBV20-1 to TRBJ1-1; TRBD1 is a possible D gene (5 bases). Per germline, CDR1 DFQATT and CDR2 SNEGSKA (reference sequence). V lost 6 bases to trimming and J lost 10 bases, with 15 bases between them. CDR3 length: 11 amino acids. In DNA form, the CDR3 reads TGCAGTGCGAATACACCGCAGGGAGCTTTCTTT. This gives the protein CSANTPQGAFF.

This clonotype was detected many times. The V gene is TRBV6-5, the J gene TRBJ2-1, with 11 positions matching TRBD2. The CDR3 has 15 residues. J lost 9 bases, V lost 6 bases, and 10 bases had no gene match. Germline V gene data show CDR1 as MNHEY and CDR2 as SVGAGI. Written as DNA, the CDR3 is TGTGCCAGCAGCCCCGGGACTAGCGGAGCGGGTGAGCAGTTCTTC. Translating gives CASSPGTSGAGEQFF.

V is TRBV18 and J is TRBJ1-6, with a weak D call TRBD1 (5 bases). Germline V CDR1 and CDR2: KGHSH, LQKENI. The CDR3 totals 14 residues. The V end was cut by 3 bases, the J end by 7 bases, with 10 bases between. The CDR3 protein is CASSPRDDNSPLHF. The CDR3 DNA is TGTGCCAGCTCACCCAGGGACGACAATTCACCCCTCCACTTT.

V and J are TRBV11-3 and TRBJ2-1, with TRBD2 matching 9 bases. V lost 0 bases and J lost 6; bases outside the gene matches: 9. This CDR3 comprises 17 residues. Per the germline V gene, CDR1 is SGHNT and CDR2 is YENEEA. CDR3 sequence: CASSLDGEREDLNEQFF. DNA of the CDR3: TGTGCCAGCAGCTTAGATGGAGAGCGGGAGGACCTCAATGAGCAGTTCTTC.

This clonotype occurred once. The chain has TRBV7-7 and TRBJ2-2, with D possibly being TRBD1 (5 bases). Per germline, CDR1 SSHAT and CDR2 FNYEAQ (reference sequence). Trimming removed 8 bases at V and 1 base at J, with 11 bases between. The length of the CDR3 is 14 residues. CDR3 sequence (DNA): TGTGCCAGCGGGCTGGACAAGAACACCGGGGAGCTGTTTTTT. Amino acid sequence: CASGLDKNTGELFF.

The J gene is TRBJ2-2, the V gene TRBV2; D is uncertain. This CDR3 is built from 12 residues. Trimming took off 6 bases at V and 6 bases at J, with 8 bases between the two ends. Germline V gene sequence: CDR1 SNHLY, CDR2 FYNNEI. CDR3 nucleotide sequence: TGTGCCAGCAGAAACTACGCCGGGGAGCTGTTTTTT. It specifies CASRNYAGELFF.

The CDR3 loop is CASSPQALAGYGYTF. DNA of the CDR3: TGCGCCAGCAGCCCCCAGGCGCTCGCTGGGTATGGCTACACCTTC. The J gene is TRBJ1-2, the V gene TRBV4-1; D ambiguous. The CDR3 spans 15 residues. Germline lookup yields CDR1 MGHRA and CDR2 YSYEKL. V gave up 4 bases and J gave up 5 bases, with 17 bases separating them.

The count of this clonotype is one. The chain joins TRBV6-5 to TRBJ2-7; D unclear. CDR3 size: 16 residues. Germline lookup yields CDR1 MNHEY and CDR2 SVGAGI. V lost 6 bases and J 5 bases, leaving 23 bases between the germline ends. CDR3 residues: CASRLIPSPERHEQYF. The CDR3 DNA follows: TGTGCCAGCAGATTAATTCCATCCCCCGAGAGACACGAGCAGTACTTC.